Listed below are T cell receptor beta chains from one sample, sequenced in a study of CD8+CD57+ T cells in acquired aplastic anemia. TCRdb re-called the reads through MiXCR, storing one row per CDR3 protein. The sample has some 200,000 distinct CDR3 sequences, 40% to 50% seen once; the top ten hold 9.7%. The sample taken for sequencing was sorted CD4+, CD8+, or CD8+CD57+ T cells (not recorded which) from PBMCs. The source of these receptors is a human donor with aplastic anemia. CDR3s include the opening cysteine and the closing phenylalanine or tryptophan. D genes are given only for firm matches. Rows may omit the clone size; those that give it use once, few, many or a size class.

d_gene,v_gene,j_gene,abundance,CDR3nt,CDR3aa
-,TRBV24-1,TRBJ2-7,few,TGTGCCACCAGTGATCCGAGCCGTCCTTTGGACGAGCAGTACTTC,CATSDPSRPLDEQYF
-,TRBV5-6,TRBJ2-7,few,TGTGCCAGCAGCTTAAACGACGGAACCTACGAGCAGTACTTC,CASSLNDGTYEQYF
-,TRBV7-9,TRBJ2-7,-,TGTGCCAGCAGCTTAGAGGGTGGGATATACGAGCAGTACTTC,CASSLEGGIYEQYF
TRBD1,TRBV2,TRBJ1-6,many,TGTGCCAGCAGTGGAGGGGGCAGCTATAATTCACCCCTCCACTTT,CASSGGGSYNSPLHF
-,TRBV12-3/TRBV12-4,TRBJ2-7,-,TGTGCCAGCAGTTTAAGAGGCCTCTCCTACGAGCAGTACTTC,CASSLRGLSYEQYF
-,TRBV3-1,TRBJ1-6,many,TGTGCCAGCAGCCAAGGGCAGGGTTATTCACCCCTCCACTTT,CASSQGQGYSPLHF
TRBD2,TRBV5-1,TRBJ2-3,many,TGCGCCAGCAGCTTGATGCGGGAGGGCACAGATACGCAGTATTTT,CASSLMREGTDTQYF
-,TRBV5-1,TRBJ1-1,many,TGCGCCAGCAGCTTCATCGGTATAGGGGCGAACACTGAAGCTTTCTTT,CASSFIGIGANTEAFF
TRBD2,TRBV9,TRBJ2-2,-,TGTGCCAGCAGCCGGGGGGTCGGGGAGCTGTTTTTT,CASSRGVGELFF
TRBD1,TRBV2,TRBJ2-7,few,TGTGCCAGCGGACAGGCCCGATACGAGCAGTACTTC,CASGQARYEQYF